A single sample gave rise to the 27 T cell receptor beta chains below, sequenced in a study. TCRdb re-called the 5' RACE reads through MiXCR, storing one row per CDR3 protein. The data contain approximately 50,000 distinct CDR3 sequences, about 25% of them seen just once; the ten biggest clones take up roughly 2.2%. Treg sorting used a CD4+CD25+CD127-/low gate. Sample: tumor-infiltrating Tregs sorted from the breast tumor. These receptors were taken from a female donor with breast cancer.

This clonotype was seen only a few times. The chain recombines TRBV20-1 with TRBJ1-4, with D maybe TRBD1 (5 bases). Trimming removed 0 bases from V and 5 bases from J, with 13 bases in between. The germline V gene encodes CDR1 DFQATT and CDR2 SNEGSKA (reference sequence). The CDR3 totals 15 residues. CDR3: CSARDSGTVNEKLFF. The CDR3 DNA sequence: TGCAGTGCTAGAGACTCCGGGACGGTGAATGAAAAACTGTTTTTT.

The chain links TRBV20-1 to TRBJ2-1; D unresolved. V gave up 4 bases and J gave up 5 bases, with 9 bases separating them. There are 12 residues in the CDR3. Germline CDR1 reads DFQATT; CDR2 reads SNEGSKA (reference sequence). In DNA form, the CDR3 reads TGCAGTGCTACAGACACCGACAATGAGCAGTTCTTC. This sequence encodes CSATDTDNEQFF.

This clonotype was detected once. The junction shows a germline mismatch at one end, possibly a read error. The chain recombines TRBV4-2 with TRBJ1-2; perhaps TRBD1 as D (5 bases). The germline CDR1 and CDR2 sequences are LGHNA and YNFKEQ. There are 15 residues in the CDR3. The CDR3 coding sequence is TGTACCAGCAGCCAAGATACGCAGGGAACCTATGGCTACACCTTC. It codes for CTSSQDTQGTYGYTF.

This clonotype was found a few times. This sequence joins TRBV27 and TRBJ2-3, with 9 bases that match TRBD2. J lost 7 bases, V lost 7 bases, and 9 bases had no gene match. The CDR3 is 14 amino acids. The germline gives CDR1 MNHEY, CDR2 SMNVEV (reference sequence). The CDR3 spells CASKALAGSHTQYF. DNA of the CDR3: TGTGCCAGCAAGGCCCTAGCGGGAAGTCATACGCAGTATTTT.

This clonotype came up a few times. J is TRBJ1-1 and V is TRBV6-1; 10 nucleotides line up with TRBD1. The germline gives CDR1 MNHNS, CDR2 SASEGT. The CDR3 spans 14 residues. With 7 bases clipped from V and 4 bases from J, the junction kept 6 bases outside the gene matches. The CDR3 loop is CASILRTGGTEAFF. DNA of the CDR3: TGTGCCAGCATACTAAGGACAGGGGGCACTGAAGCTTTCTTT.

The J gene is TRBJ1-5, the V gene TRBV20-1; a possible D gene is TRBD1 (5 bases). The germline gives CDR1 DFQATT, CDR2 SNEGSKA (reference sequence). The V end was cut by 5 bases, the J end by 5 bases, with 13 bases between. The CDR3 runs to 13 residues. For the CDR3, the DNA is TGCAGTGCTGAGGGGAGAGTTTATCAGCCCCAGCATTTT. Protein sequence: CSAEGRVYQPQHF.

The sample holds a few counts of this clonotype. This sequence joins TRBV12-3 or TRBV12-4 and TRBJ1-1, with unresolved D. The CDR3 contains 14 residues. V lost 1 base to trimming and J lost 9 bases, with 15 bases between them. CDR3 DNA: TGTGCCAGCAGTTTAGGCCAGGCAAACGATAAAGCTTTCTTT. Translation gives CASSLGQANDKAFF.

The chain recombines TRBV4-3 with TRBJ2-3; 12 bases are shared with TRBD2. V lost 0 bases and J lost 3; bases outside the gene matches: 7. The CDR3 runs 18 residues. The germline V gene encodes CDR1 LGHNA and CDR2 YSLEER. The CDR3 bases are TGCGCCAGCAGCCAAGAACTAGCGGGAGGAGGATCGACAGATACGCAGTATTTT. Residues: CASSQELAGGGSTDTQYF.

The chain carries TRBV10-3 and TRBJ2-3; the match to TRBD2 covers 10 bases. CDR1 ENHRY and CDR2 SYGVKD come from the germline V gene. V lost 2 bases, J lost 4 bases, and 9 bases stayed unmatched. This CDR3 has 17 residues. CDR3 region: CAISETIAGGRADTQYF. The CDR3, as DNA: TGTGCCATCAGTGAGACCATAGCGGGAGGCCGGGCAGATACGCAGTATTTT.

Regarding this clonotype: The junction departs from germline at one end; a sequencing error may be responsible. The chain is built from TRBV7-9 and TRBJ2-1; D is ambiguous. The CDR3 sequence is 12 residues long. CDR1 and CDR2 (germline): SEHNR, FQNEAQ (reference sequence). CDR3 in DNA: TGTGCCTGCAGCTTAATCCCCACTGAGCAGTTCTTC. It codes for CACSLIPTEQFF.

The chain uses TRBV12-3 or TRBV12-4 and TRBJ2-1, with 7 bases fitting TRBD2. The CDR3 spans 14 residues. V lost 6 bases, J lost 5 bases, and 7 bases stayed unmatched. The CDR3 is CASRTGLPNNEQFF. The CDR3 nucleotides are TGTGCCAGCAGAACGGGACTACCAAACAATGAGCAGTTCTTC.

The rearrangement joins TRBV27 to TRBJ2-2, with no clear D. CDR1 is MNHEY and CDR2 is SMNVEV in the germline V gene (reference sequence). CDR3 length: 12 amino acids. The germline V and J ends were trimmed by 3 bases and 1 base, with 0 bases remaining between them. The chain's CDR3 is CASSLNTGELFF. The CDR3 DNA reads TGTGCCAGCAGTTTGAACACCGGGGAGCTGTTTTTT.

This clonotype was counted between two and nine times. The chain recombines TRBV29-1 with TRBJ2-7; D is possibly TRBD2 (6 bases). Germline lookup yields CDR1 SQVTM and CDR2 ANQGSEA. The CDR3 has 13 amino acids. V was clipped by 2 bases and J by 3 bases, with 11 bases between them. CDR3 in amino acids: CSVESSANYEQYF. The CDR3 nucleotides are TGCAGCGTTGAATCTAGCGCGAACTACGAGCAGTACTTC.

The chain links TRBV27 to TRBJ2-7, with D possibly being TRBD1 (5 bases). Germline-derived CDR1 and CDR2 are MNHEY and SMNVEV (reference sequence). The CDR3 has 17 amino acids. V was trimmed by 2 bases and J by 2 bases, leaving 19 bases between them. CDR3 nucleotide sequence: TGTGCCAGCAGTTTAAGAGGCAGGGCAGGATCGCCCTACGAGCAGTACTTC. Its protein is CASSLRGRAGSPYEQYF.

This clonotype was observed at least ten times. The V gene is TRBV4-3, the J gene TRBJ1-1; tentatively, D is TRBD1 (6 bases). V was clipped by 3 bases and J by 3 bases, with 14 bases between them. The CDR3 length is 15 residues. Per germline, CDR1 LGHNA and CDR2 YSLEER. CDR3 amino acids: CASSQRAGADTEAFF. The CDR3 DNA reads TGCGCCAGCAGCCAGAGGGCGGGGGCGGACACTGAAGCTTTCTTT.

Concerning this clonotype itself: Sequence at one end of the junction differs from germline and may be a read error. The CDR3 reads CAGSYSREGGEKLFF. The CDR3 coding sequence is TGTGCCGGCAGTTACTCGAGAGAGGGGGGCGAGAAACTGTTTTTT. V usage is TRBV6-5 and J usage is TRBJ1-4; D might be TRBD1 (6 bases). The CDR3 extends over 15 amino acids. Germline assignment: CDR1 MNHEY and CDR2 SVGAGI.

This clonotype came up a few times. This rearrangement joins TRBV12-3 or TRBV12-4 to TRBJ2-7; D is unclear. This CDR3 comprises 13 residues. Trimming left V 6 bases short and J 4 bases short, with 13 bases between. The CDR3 DNA reads TGTGCCAGCAGCCCCAAAGGCCAATACGAGCAGTACTTC. Protein: CASSPKGQYEQYF.

This chain uses TRBV7-2 with TRBJ2-3; 12 nucleotides match TRBD2. The CDR3 totals 16 residues. Germline loops: CDR1 SGHTA, CDR2 FQGNSA. V dropped 5 bases and J dropped 4; count of bases not matched to a gene: 7. Written as DNA, the CDR3 is TGTGCCAGCAGCCTGACTAGCGGGAGTGGAGCAGATACGCAGTATTTT. Translation: CASSLTSGSGADTQYF.

This clonotype appeared many times. The chain is built from TRBV29-1 and TRBJ2-2, with a weak D call TRBD2 (5 bases). The CDR3 is made up of 13 amino acids. Germline V gene lookup returns CDR1 SQVTM and CDR2 ANQGSEA. Deletions cut 7 bases from V and 0 bases from J, with 9 bases between. Here the CDR3 reads CSASLANTGELFF. CDR3 nucleotide sequence: TGCAGCGCTAGCCTAGCGAACACCGGGGAGCTGTTTTTT.

The gene calls are TRBV20-1 and TRBJ1-5; perhaps TRBD1 as D (6 bases). Trimming shortened V by 3 bases and J by 7 bases, and 10 bases separated the two germline ends. CDR3 length: 12 amino acids. Germline V gene lookup returns CDR1 DFQATT and CDR2 SNEGSKA (reference sequence). Here the CDR3 reads CSARSGDQPQHF. CDR3 in DNA: TGCAGTGCTAGGTCAGGGGACCAGCCCCAGCATTTT.

This chain links TRBV4-1 with TRBJ2-1, with D possibly being TRBD2 (5 bases). V lost 4 bases and J lost 7, with 14 bases in between. Germline V gene lookup returns CDR1 MGHRA and CDR2 YSYEKL. This CDR3 spans 14 amino acids. As DNA, the CDR3 is TGCGCCAGCAGCCTTCGGGATTCGAGTAATGAGCAGTTCTTC. This codes for CASSLRDSSNEQFF.

The CDR3 region is CASSPGGGHEQFF. The CDR3 DNA reads TGTGCCAGCAGTCCTGGAGGAGGGCATGAGCAGTTCTTC. The chain employs TRBV7-3 and TRBJ2-1; weak D call: TRBD2 (6 bases). V gave up 6 bases and J gave up 8 bases, with 14 bases separating them. Germline V gene sequence: CDR1 SGHTA, CDR2 FQGTGA. The CDR3 is 13 amino acids.

This clonotype was seen more than once but under ten times. J is TRBJ1-1 and V is TRBV3-1; 7 nucleotides match TRBD1. The V segment lost 4 bases and the J segment 5 bases; nucleotides outside the gene matches: 7. Per the germline V gene, CDR1 is LGHDT and CDR2 is YNNKEL (reference sequence). This CDR3 comprises 14 residues. The CDR3 here is CASSPHSDRTEAFF. CDR3 nucleotide sequence: TGTGCCAGCAGCCCCCATTCGGACAGGACTGAAGCTTTCTTT.

This clonotype was observed many times. In DNA form, the CDR3 reads TGCGCCAGCAGCCAAGACCCCGGTGGGACTAGAAGGGGAGAGACCCAGTACTTC. Translation: CASSQDPGGTRRGETQYF. This chain uses TRBV4-1 with TRBJ2-5; TRBD2 matches at 8 bases. The germline gives CDR1 MGHRA, CDR2 YSYEKL. The junction had 13 bases not matched to a gene; V was cut back by 0 bases and J by 4 bases. The CDR3 consists of 18 residues.

There are many counts of this clonotype. The chain employs TRBV4-1 and TRBJ2-3; TRBD2 aligns across 14 bases. CDR3 length: 16 amino acids. With V trimmed by 3 bases and J by 7 bases, 6 bases remained unmatched. Germline V gives CDR1 MGHRA, CDR2 YSYEKL. The CDR3 nucleotides read TGCGCCAGCAGCCAGGCTGGGACTAGCGGGAGAAATACGCAGTATTTT. Translation: CASSQAGTSGRNTQYF.

This clonotype was counted between two and nine times. Compared with germline, one end of the junction differs, possibly owing to a read error. The rearrangement joins TRBV7-9 to TRBJ1-1, with D possibly being TRBD1 (5 bases). The CDR3 is 12 amino acids. In germline, CDR1 is SEHNR, CDR2 FQNEAQ (reference sequence). In DNA, the CDR3 is TGTGCCAGCAGCGCAACAGGCGCTGAAGCTCTCTTT. Translation: CASSATGAEALF.

About this clonotype: Relative to the germline gene, one junction end is altered; a read error may explain this. The V gene is TRBV12-3 or TRBV12-4, the J gene TRBJ1-2, with D perhaps TRBD1 (6 bases). CDR3 length: 15 amino acids. Here the CDR3 reads CASSPTQGTDYGYTF. In DNA, the CDR3 is TGTGCCAGCAGCCCTACTCAGGGGACCGACTATGGTTACACCTTC.